The clone carrying this T cell receptor beta chain was counted ten times or more. Produced via immunoSEQ multiplex PCR; TCRdb's table is partial and in-frame only. The sample lists hundreds of thousands of clones, 88% occurring once. The sample is drawn from a study of blood T cell repertoires in COVID-19. Material: PBMCs or T cells enriched from blood (not recorded which). The receptor was isolated from an older woman in a cohort exposed to, infected with or recovered from COVID-19 (not recorded which).

The CDR3 bases are TGTGCCAGCAGTGAAACAGGGATGATTGAAAAACTGTTTTTT. Residues: CASSETGMIEKLFF. The chain recombines TRBV2 with TRBJ1-4; tentative D call: TRBD1 (6 bases). The germline CDR1 and CDR2 sequences are SNHLY and FYNNEI. The length of the CDR3 is 14 residues. V lost 2 bases and J lost 7, with 11 bases in between.